This TCR beta chain was obtained from a study of blood T cell repertoires in COVID-19. At the level of the study: Samples taken during acute and convalescent COVID-19 were collected in the United States, Italy and Spain. Sources were T cells, B-cell-depleted T cells, or PBMCs; the material itself was cDNA or gDNA.

Trimming cost V 2 bases and J 6 bases, with 17 bases left between them. The CDR3 is made up of 16 amino acids. The germline gives CDR1 MNHNS, CDR2 SASEGT. As handled by the study authors: Quantification of nucleated cells was approximated via reference gene primer amplification. TCRdb keeps only in-frame clones here, not all; method: immunoSEQ multiplex PCR. V and J calls and clone size are given by that table; D and trimming were obtained from the DNA. In the table there are 20,000 to 25,000 clones, approximately 84% of which are singletons. Sequencing was performed on peripheral blood. V usage is TRBV6-1 and J usage is TRBJ1-5, with a tentative D call TRBD1 (6 bases). This TCR was sampled from a middle-aged man with acute or convalescent COVID-19. DNA for the CDR3: TGTGCCAGCAGTGAAATGGGGGGGGCGTTCGGTCAGCCCCAGCATTTT. Residues: CASSEMGGAFGQPQHF.